The 7 T cell receptor beta chains below were found in one sample sequenced in a study of response to subunit inactivated influenza vaccine. One entry per CDR3 protein, called by TCRdb with MiXCR from the RT-PCR reads. The data hold some 540,000 distinct CDR3 sequences, with roughly 25% observed a single time. Separately, the same data were catalogued under a study of T cells expressing NK-cell markers. This second study notes: In generating TCR beta cDNA, 5'RACE template switching with UMIs was used.

The material was CD4+ T cells sorted from PBMCs, obtained roughly 13 days after vaccination. The receptors derive from a man over 45 who received an inactivated influenza vaccine.

This clonotype was seen a handful of times. This sequence joins TRBV9 and TRBJ1-1, with D hard to call. The germline gives CDR1 SGDLS, CDR2 YYNGEE. The CDR3 contains 13 residues. V was cut by 0 bases and J by 5 bases, with 8 bases left in between. The DNA of the CDR3 is TGTGCCAGCAGCGTAGTGAGGGAAACTGAAGCTTTCTTT. Amino acids: CASSVVRETEAFF.

The V and J genes are TRBV3-1 and TRBJ1-6; 8 nucleotides line up with TRBD1. Trimming removed 1 base from V and 4 bases from J; junction bases left unmatched: 6. This CDR3 comprises 17 residues. In germline, CDR1 is LGHDT, CDR2 YNNKEL (reference sequence). CDR3 bases: TGTGCCAGCAGCCAAGCCTCCGGGACAGGTTATAATTCACCCCTCCACTTT. Its translation: CASSQASGTGYNSPLHF.

V is TRBV9 and J is TRBJ2-1; TRBD2 aligns across 8 bases. V was clipped by 3 bases and J by 6 bases; unmatched bases: 11. Germline assignment: CDR1 SGDLS and CDR2 YYNGEE. The CDR3 is made up of 16 amino acids. The CDR3 sequence: CASSAGVGGGLNEQFF. The CDR3 coding sequence is TGTGCCAGCAGCGCGGGGGTTGGCGGGGGGCTCAATGAGCAGTTCTTC.

This clonotype was recorded a few times. The CDR3, as DNA: TGTGCCACCAGCAGAGATCGGGGCAGGGGCTATGGCTACACCTTC. This encodes CATSRDRGRGYGYTF. The chain recombines TRBV15 with TRBJ1-2; D might be TRBD1 (6 bases). CDR3 length equals 15 residues. V lost 0 bases to trimming and J lost 4 bases, with 12 bases between them. Germline CDR1 and CDR2: LNHNV and YYDKDF (reference sequence).

This clonotype appeared a few times. V usage is TRBV5-1 and J usage is TRBJ2-1; D perhaps matches TRBD2 (7 bases). The CDR3 extends over 14 amino acids. V was clipped by 3 bases and J by 10 bases, with 17 bases between them. Germline V lookup: CDR1 SGHRS, CDR2 YFSETQ. The CDR3 region is CASSSGPRGAEQFF. The CDR3 region has the DNA TGCGCCAGCAGCTCGGGACCACGGGGGGCGGAGCAGTTCTTC.

The rearrangement joins TRBV28 to TRBJ2-7; D is perhaps TRBD2 (6 bases). The CDR3 has 15 residues. Germline CDR1 is MDHEN and CDR2 is SYDVKM. Trimming took off 6 bases at V and 6 bases at J, with 21 bases between the two ends. CDR3 sequence (DNA): TGTGCCAGCAGCCGAGGGACTCACGGGTCTTCCGAGCAGTACTTC. Its protein product is CASSRGTHGSSEQYF.

The rearrangement links TRBV30 to TRBJ2-5; D could derive from TRBD1 or TRBD2 (5 bases each). The CDR3 has 14 amino acids. Trimming shortened V by 2 bases and J by 1 base, and 11 bases separated the two germline ends. Germline CDR1 reads GTSNPN; CDR2 reads SVGIG (reference sequence). CDR3 bases: TGTGCCTGGAGTCGATGGGACCTCCAAGAGACCCAGTACTTC. Translating it yields CAWSRWDLQETQYF.